This T cell receptor (beta chain) appears in the sequencing data of a study of blood T cell repertoires in COVID-19. About the research overall: Samples came from the United States, Italy and Spain, spanning acute and convalescent COVID-19. PBMCs, B-cell-depleted T cells, or T cells provided the cDNA or gDNA that made up the material.

V was trimmed by 4 bases and J by 3 bases, leaving 15 bases between them. This CDR3 has 15 residues. Germline values: CDR1 SGHRS, CDR2 YFSETQ. This clone is a singleton in its sample. Data came from immunoSEQ multiplex PCR; TCRdb stores just in-frame clones and leaves some out. Seen here are under 250,000 clones, more than 80% observed once, and the top ten hold roughly 2.5%. The rearrangement links TRBV5-1 to TRBJ2-3, with D maybe TRBD2 (7 bases). This clonotype was obtained from a man younger than 45 with COVID-19, enrolled during active disease. The sequencing input was peripheral blood. This CDR3 reads CASSTLGGETDTQYF. For the CDR3, the DNA is TGCGCCAGCAGCACCTTAGGGGGGGAGACAGATACGCAGTATTTT.